The 21 T cell receptor beta chains given below trace back to one sample, sequenced in a study of blood T cell repertoires in COVID-19. Produced via immunoSEQ multiplex PCR; TCRdb's table is partial and in-frame only. The sample lists approximately 120,000 clones, around four fifths occurring once. Sequencing was performed on peripheral blood. These receptors all stem from a man older than 75 with active or convalescent COVID-19.

The J gene is TRBJ2-7, the V gene TRBV7-2, with 12 bases fitting TRBD1. The ends lost 2 bases at V and 7 bases at J; junction bases unmatched: 12. The CDR3 contains 17 residues. CDR1 and CDR2 (germline): SGHTA, FQGNSA. DNA of the CDR3: TGTGCCAGCAGCTTAAGGGGGCCGGGACAGGGGGCAATGGAGCAGTACTTC. Its translation is CASSLRGPGQGAMEQYF.

This clone was detected once. The chain recombines TRBV14 with TRBJ1-1; D not certain. CDR3 length: 14 residues. Trimming took off 1 base at V and 5 bases at J, with 11 bases between the two ends. Germline lookup yields CDR1 SGHDN and CDR2 FVKESK. CDR3 sequence: CASSQGSGITEAFF. The CDR3 DNA reads TGTGCCAGCAGCCAAGGTTCCGGGATAACTGAAGCTTTCTTT.

This clone was seen more than once but under ten times. Compared with germline, one end of the junction differs, possibly owing to a read error. The chain combines TRBV7-8 with TRBJ1-1; TRBD1 matches at 7 bases. There are 14 residues in the CDR3. Germline lookup yields CDR1 SGHVS and CDR2 FQNEAQ. The CDR3 region has the DNA TGTGCCAGCAGGTTAGGGGGACAGTTCACTGAAGCTTTCTTT. This gives the protein CASRLGGQFTEAFF.

The chain is built from TRBV5-1 and TRBJ2-7; 11 bases map to TRBD1. The CDR3 is 13 residues long. The J segment lost 7 bases and the V segment lost 4 bases, leaving 4 bases of the junction unmatched. CDR1 and CDR2 from the germline V gene are SGHRS and YFSETQ. The CDR3 DNA is TGCGCCAGCAGCCCGGACAGGGGGCCGGAGCAGTACTTC. Its translation: CASSPDRGPEQYF.

This clone was seen a few times. V gene TRBV25-1 combines with J gene TRBJ1-2; 10 bases fit TRBD1. Germline V gene data show CDR1 as MGHDK and CDR2 as SYGVNS. This CDR3 contains 14 residues. V lost 9 bases and J lost 8; bases outside the gene matches: 12. As DNA, the CDR3 is TGTGCCAGTCTTGGGGACAGGGGACTCGTAGGCTACACCTTC. Amino acids: CASLGDRGLVGYTF.

The V call is TRBV28, the J call TRBJ2-7, with 7 bases aligning to TRBD1. The CDR3 contains 14 residues. Germline trimming cut 4 bases from V and 6 bases from J; bases unmatched to any gene: 9. Germline-derived CDR1 and CDR2 are MDHEN and SYDVKM. The CDR3 nucleotides are TGTGCCAGCAGTTCCCCTGGGACAGTGATCGAGCAGTACTTC. Translating gives CASSSPGTVIEQYF.

The chain joins TRBV4-3 to TRBJ1-1; D gene ambiguous. Germline CDR1 is LGHNA and CDR2 is YSLEER. The V gene lost 0 bases and the J gene lost 4 bases, with 12 bases spanning the gap. There are 15 residues in the CDR3. CDR3 region: CASSQDYPEFTEAFF. For the CDR3, the DNA is TGCGCCAGCAGCCAAGATTATCCAGAATTCACTGAAGCTTTCTTT.

V usage is TRBV2 and J usage is TRBJ1-5; D is ambiguous. This CDR3 contains 15 residues. The V end lost 6 bases, the J end lost 1 base, and 13 bases lay between the germline ends. From germline, CDR1 is SNHLY and CDR2 FYNNEI. The CDR3 sequence: CASREPRGSNQPQHF. The CDR3 DNA is TGTGCCAGCAGGGAGCCCCGAGGAAGCAATCAGCCCCAGCATTTT.

This rearrangement joins TRBV2 to TRBJ1-5; tentative D call: TRBD1 (5 bases). The V gene's germline CDR1 is SNHLY and CDR2 FYNNEI. The CDR3 is made up of 15 amino acids. V was clipped by 2 bases and J by 6 bases, with 14 bases between them. The CDR3 loop reads CASSERLGAGQPQHF. Here the CDR3 DNA reads TGTGCCAGCAGTGAAAGGCTAGGGGCTGGTCAGCCCCAGCATTTT. Using reference TRBV2 and TRBJ1-5 for the parts outside the CDR3, the full variable domain is EPEVTQTPSHQVTQMGQEVILRCVPISNHLYFYWYRQILGQKVEFLVSFYNNEISEKSEIFDDQFSVERPDGSNFTLKIRSTKLEDSAMYFCASSERLGAGQPQHFGDGTRLSIL.

This chain uses TRBV20-1 with TRBJ2-7; D perhaps matches TRBD2 (7 bases). Germline V gene data show CDR1 as DFQATT and CDR2 as SNEGSKA (reference sequence). The ends were cut back, 3 bases at V and 2 bases at J, with 14 bases in the middle. The CDR3 has 14 residues. CDR3 coding DNA: TGCAGTGCTAGTAGACGGGGGGCCCCCTACGAGCAGTACTTC. It translates to CSASRRGAPYEQYF.

The chain employs TRBV12-3 or TRBV12-4 and TRBJ2-1, with D possibly being TRBD2 (5 bases). The CDR3 totals 11 residues. V shed 5 bases and J shed 15 bases, with 14 bases lying between them. Written as DNA, the CDR3 is TGTGCCAGCAGTCCGGGATCGGGGAGGTTCTTC. Protein sequence: CASSPGSGRFF.

The rearrangement uses TRBV30 and TRBJ1-2; D ambiguous. Germline V gives CDR1 GTSNPN, CDR2 SVGIG (reference sequence). CDR3 length equals 10 residues. The V gene lost 5 bases and the J gene lost 8 bases, with 9 bases spanning the gap. The CDR3 nucleotides read TGTGCCTGGGGGCTCGGGGGCTACACCTTC. The encoded protein is CAWGLGGYTF. Full variable domain (remainder filled in from reference TRBV30 and TRBJ1-2): SQTIHQWPATLVQPVGSPLSLECTVEGTSNPNLYWYRQAAGRGLQLLFYSVGIGQISSEVPQNLSASRPQDRQFILSSKKLLLSDSGFYLCAWGLGGYTFGSGTRLTVV.

This chain uses TRBV5-1 with TRBJ2-7, with 7 bases aligning to TRBD2. CDR1 SGHRS and CDR2 YFSETQ come from the germline V gene. J gave up 2 bases and V 3 bases, and 5 bases lay outside the gene matches. This CDR3 spans 14 amino acids. The DNA of the CDR3 is TGCGCCAGCAGCTCAGGACTAGGGGCCTACGAGCAGTACTTC. Amino acid sequence: CASSSGLGAYEQYF.

The chain is built from TRBV7-2 and TRBJ2-5; perhaps TRBD1 as D (6 bases). This CDR3 is 15 amino acids long. CDR1 is SGHTA and CDR2 is FQGNSA in the germline V gene. The ends were cut back, 2 bases at V and 4 bases at J, with 14 bases in the middle. The CDR3 here is CASSLLGAAGETQYF. For the CDR3, the DNA is TGTGCCAGCAGCTTACTGGGGGCCGCCGGAGAGACCCAGTACTTC.

This chain joins TRBV7-9 and TRBJ1-6; 8 bases fit TRBD1. V lost 4 bases, J lost 0 bases, and 5 bases stayed unmatched. CDR3 length: 17 residues. Germline V gene data show CDR1 as SEHNR and CDR2 as FQNEAQ (reference sequence). CDR3 in amino acids: CASSSGQGSSYNSPLHF. The CDR3 DNA is TGTGCCAGCAGCTCTGGACAGGGCAGCTCCTATAATTCACCCCTCCACTTT.

V and J are TRBV19 and TRBJ2-6; D unresolved. Germline values: CDR1 LNHDA, CDR2 SQIVND (reference sequence). The CDR3 length is 17 residues. Trimming took 7 bases from V and 3 from J, leaving 19 bases between them. The CDR3 spells CASTPRFPENGANVLTF. DNA for the CDR3: TGTGCCAGTACCCCTAGGTTTCCGGAAAATGGGGCCAACGTCCTGACTTTC.

The rearrangement links TRBV10-3 to TRBJ2-5; D might be TRBD1 (6 bases). The germline V and J ends were trimmed by 11 bases and 5 bases, with 21 bases remaining between them. CDR1 is ENHRY, CDR2 SYGVKD, per germline. The CDR3 has 14 residues. The CDR3 sequence is CAAKQNRDGETQYF. In DNA, the CDR3 is TGTGCCGCCAAACAAAACAGGGACGGGGAGACCCAGTACTTC.

This clone has more than one count but fewer than ten. The chain carries TRBV7-3 and TRBJ1-3, with D possibly being TRBD1 (6 bases). V dropped 5 bases and J dropped 0 bases, with 26 bases sitting between them. The CDR3 consists of 20 residues. The germline V gene encodes CDR1 SGHTA and CDR2 FQGTGA. DNA of the CDR3: TGTGCCAGCAGCCATATGGGGGAAAATCCCTTCAGGGGCTCTGGAAACACCATATATTTT. Translating gives CASSHMGENPFRGSGNTIYF.

The J gene is TRBJ2-1, the V gene TRBV10-3, with 7 bases lining up with TRBD2. The CDR3 sequence is 14 residues long. The V gene's germline CDR1 is ENHRY and CDR2 SYGVKD. Germline trimming cut 6 bases from V and 6 bases from J; bases unmatched to any gene: 8. Written as DNA, the CDR3 is TGTGCCATCAGCCTAAGCGGGGCCGCCAATGAGCAGTTCTTC. Residues: CAISLSGAANEQFF.

This clone was seen a single time. In the same sample, other DNA sequences code for this CDR3. This chain connects TRBV6-5 to TRBJ1-2; a weak D match, TRBD1 (5 bases). The CDR3 runs to 13 residues. The V and J ends lost 4 bases and 5 bases respectively, with 11 bases between them. Per germline, CDR1 MNHEY and CDR2 SVGAGI. The CDR3 region is CASSLGAGYGYTF. The DNA for the CDR3 is TGTGCCAGCAGTTTAGGCGCAGGGTATGGCTACACCTTC.

The gene calls are TRBV7-3 and TRBJ2-7, with D possibly matching TRBD2 (5 bases). Trimming shortened V by 5 bases and J by 0 bases, and 14 bases separated the two germline ends. Germline loops: CDR1 SGHTA, CDR2 FQGTGA. The CDR3 runs 15 residues. The CDR3, as DNA: TGTGCCAGCAGCCAAGATCCGGGGAGCTCCTACGAGCAGTACTTC. Residues: CASSQDPGSSYEQYF.